One sample yielded the 17 T cell receptor beta chains listed below, sequenced in a study of T cells in localized non-small cell lung cancer. The assay was immunoSEQ multiplex PCR, and TCRdb's table has in-frame clones only and misses some. The table shows around 100,000 clones, with approximately 86% occurring only once. The sample was peripheral blood, taken before any cancer treatment. These receptors all stem from a man aged 40 to 70 with stage I squamous cell lung carcinoma.

This chain uses TRBV27 with TRBJ1-1, with D tentatively TRBD1 (6 bases). V dropped 8 bases and J dropped 4 bases, with 32 bases sitting between them. Germline-derived CDR1 and CDR2 are MNHEY and SMNVEV (reference sequence). This CDR3 contains 19 residues. CDR3 loop: CASRLNRTGVRGRGTEAFF. The CDR3 DNA is TGTGCCAGCCGGTTAAACCGGACGGGGGTACGGGGGCGCGGCACTGAAGCTTTCTTT.

This chain links TRBV2 with TRBJ2-2; 10 bases align to TRBD1. There are 15 residues in the CDR3. Germline CDR1 SNHLY, CDR2 FYNNEI. Trimming at V came to 6 bases and at J to 6 bases, leaving 7 bases not matched to a gene. The CDR3 sequence is CASREHGQGAGELFF. CDR3 DNA sequence: TGTGCCAGCAGAGAACATGGACAGGGGGCCGGGGAGCTGTTTTTT.

The gene calls are TRBV27 and TRBJ2-7; D not resolved. CDR1 and CDR2 (germline): MNHEY, SMNVEV (reference sequence). Trimming took off 7 bases at V and 3 bases at J, with 13 bases between the two ends. There are 13 residues in the CDR3. The CDR3: CASKAMQRYEQYF. Written as DNA, the CDR3 is TGTGCCAGCAAAGCCATGCAGCGCTACGAGCAGTACTTC.

The chain recombines TRBV19 with TRBJ1-2; D unclear. V lost 5 bases and J 0 bases, leaving 10 bases between the germline ends. This CDR3 spans 14 amino acids. Germline CDR1 is LNHDA and CDR2 is SQIVND (reference sequence). The DNA of the CDR3 is TGTGCCAGTAGTTCCCCACAGTCTAACTATGGCTACACCTTC. Encoded protein: CASSSPQSNYGYTF. The variable domain in full, completed from reference TRBV19 and TRBJ1-2, reads DGGITQSPKYLFRKEGQNVTLSCEQNLNHDAMYWYRQDPGQGLRLIYYSQIVNDFQKGDIAEGYSVSREKKESFPLTVTSAQKNPTAFYLCASSSPQSNYGYTFGSGTRLTVV.

The rearrangement links TRBV6-5 to TRBJ2-1; weak D call: TRBD1 (6 bases). CDR1 is MNHEY and CDR2 is SVGAGI in the germline V gene. The CDR3 covers 13 residues. Between the trimmed V and J ends, which lost 10 bases and 10 bases, there was a span of 20 bases. CDR3 coding DNA: TGTGCCACCAGGGACACCCCGGTTGAGGAGCAGTTCTTC. This encodes CATRDTPVEEQFF.

The chain couples TRBV7-2 to TRBJ1-1; D perhaps matches TRBD1 (5 bases). The V end lost 1 base, the J end lost 3 bases, and 12 bases lay between the germline ends. The CDR3 loop spans 15 amino acids. Germline loops: CDR1 SGHTA, CDR2 FQGNSA. The CDR3, as DNA: TGTGCCAGCAGCTTAGATGGGAAGGGGTACACTGAAGCTTTCTTT. It specifies CASSLDGKGYTEAFF.

In regard to this clone: Germline is not matched at one junction end, which may reflect a read error. The CDR3 DNA reads TGTGCCAGCAGTGAAGGGTGGCAGGGCTATGGCTATACCTTC. It codes for CASSEGWQGYGYTF. The V and J genes are TRBV2 and TRBJ1-2, with D maybe TRBD1 (5 bases). CDR1 SNHLY and CDR2 FYNNEI come from the germline V gene. This CDR3 region has 14 residues.

The chain is built from TRBV6-6 and TRBJ2-5; a possible D gene is TRBD2 (6 bases). Germline V gene lookup returns CDR1 MNHNY and CDR2 SVGAGI (reference sequence). Trimming removed 10 bases at V and 10 bases at J, with 19 bases between. The CDR3 contains 12 residues. The CDR3 spells CAIARSGEVQYF. The CDR3 nucleotides read TGTGCCATAGCCCGGTCGGGAGAGGTCCAGTACTTC.

The chain is built from TRBV5-1 and TRBJ1-1, with D tentatively TRBD1 (5 bases). Germline V gene lookup returns CDR1 SGHRS and CDR2 YFSETQ. Trimming shortened V by 4 bases and J by 1 base, and 14 bases separated the two germline ends. The CDR3 runs 15 residues. The CDR3 DNA reads TGCGCCAGCAGCCCTTATGACAGCAAGAACACTGAAGCTTTCTTT. It codes for CASSPYDSKNTEAFF.

The V and J genes are TRBV2 and TRBJ2-7; D may correspond to TRBD1 or TRBD2 (5 bases each). Germline loops: CDR1 SNHLY, CDR2 FYNNEI. Trimming stripped 8 bases from V and 5 bases from J, with 28 bases between. The CDR3 runs to 17 residues. In DNA form, the CDR3 reads TGTGCCAGCCACCAGAACCCCCGGGGCAACGCCAGGAACGAGCAGTACTTC. This codes for CASHQNPRGNARNEQYF.

This rearrangement joins TRBV5-6 to TRBJ2-1, with 8 bases matching TRBD2. Germline V lookup: CDR1 SGHDT, CDR2 YYEEEE. V was pared by 4 bases and J by 3 bases, with 9 bases of the junction left unmatched. There are 16 residues in the CDR3. Here the CDR3 reads CASSPGGGLNYNEQFF. In DNA, the CDR3 is TGTGCCAGCAGCCCCGGGGGGGGACTTAACTACAATGAGCAGTTCTTC.

The chain recombines TRBV15 with TRBJ1-5; D remains ambiguous. Germline-derived CDR1 and CDR2 are LNHNV and YYDKDF (reference sequence). V shed 1 base and J shed 1 base, with 5 bases lying between them. There are 14 residues in the CDR3. CDR3 in DNA: TGTGCCACCAGCAGAGGAAGAAGCAATCAGCCCCAGCATTTT. Translating gives CATSRGRSNQPQHF. Complete variable domain (other parts from reference TRBV15 and TRBJ1-5): DAMVIQNPRYQVTQFGKPVTLSCSQTLNHNVMYWYQQKSSQAPKLLFHYYDKDFNNEADTPDNFQSRRPNTSFCFLDIRSPGLGDTAMYLCATSRGRSNQPQHFGDGTRLSIL.

The chain couples TRBV9 to TRBJ1-5; D is unresolved. CDR1 is SGDLS, CDR2 YYNGEE, per germline. V was shortened by 2 bases and J by 1 base, with 4 bases between the two germline ends. The CDR3 loop spans 13 amino acids. CDR3 nucleotide sequence: TGTGCCAGCAGCGTTAACAGCAATCAGCCCCAGCATTTT. Translation: CASSVNSNQPQHF.

The chain links TRBV6-5 to TRBJ1-6; D is undetermined. The V gene lost 4 bases and the J gene lost 7 bases, with 8 bases spanning the gap. The CDR3 loop spans 13 amino acids. Per germline, CDR1 MNHEY and CDR2 SVGAGI. CDR3 sequence reads: CASSSPENSPLHF. In nucleotides, the CDR3 is TGTGCCAGCAGTTCCCCAGAGAATTCACCCCTCCACTTT.

The genes are TRBV2 and TRBJ2-5, with no clear D. Trimming pared 1 base from V and 5 bases from J, leaving 11 bases between. CDR1 and CDR2 (germline): SNHLY, FYNNEI. The CDR3 has 14 amino acids. The chain's CDR3 is CASSEGKSAETQYF. CDR3 sequence (DNA): TGTGCCAGCAGTGAAGGAAAGAGCGCGGAGACCCAGTACTTC.

This clone was detected a few times. The CDR3 loop reads CASSSSGTLNTEAFF. The CDR3 DNA reads TGTGCCAGCAGCTCCTCCGGGACACTCAACACTGAAGCTTTCTTT. V gene TRBV7-3 combines with J gene TRBJ1-1; possibly TRBD1 for D (6 bases). From germline, CDR1 is SGHTA and CDR2 FQGTGA. The CDR3 contains 15 residues. V lost 4 bases and J lost 2, with 14 bases in between.

The table lists this clone with a few counts. The chain joins TRBV5-1 to TRBJ1-3; 9 bases are a match to TRBD1. V trimming: 2 bases; J trimming: 1 base; junction bases outside the gene matches: 10. The CDR3 length is 18 residues. Germline assignment: CDR1 SGHRS and CDR2 YFSETQ. CDR3 region: CASSLYSTGGLSGNTIYF. CDR3 DNA sequence: TGCGCCAGCAGCTTATATTCCACAGGGGGCCTGTCTGGAAACACCATATATTTT.